These T cell receptor beta chains were read from a single sample in a study of T-cell reconstitution after alpha-beta-depleted transplantation in children. TCRdb re-derived calls from the PCR reads in MiXCR, one entry per CDR3 protein. This sample has hundreds of thousands of distinct CDR3 sequences, with around 12% found just once. The specimen comprised PBMCs, sampled before TCRalphabeta/CD19-depleted stem cell transplant. The receptors were sampled from a girl aged 2-15 years with congenital amegakaryocytic thrombocytopenia, due to receive a stem cell transplant. CDR3s include the opening cysteine and the closing phenylalanine or tryptophan. The order of the fields is V gene, D gene, J gene, clone size, CDR3 protein, CDR3 DNA. A D gene is named only where the DNA matches it firmly. Clone size is given for some rows only: seen once, a few or many times, or a class if the clone is expanded.

TRBV29-1,NA,TRBJ1-1,many,CSVGNYEAFF,TGCAGCGTCGGGAACTATGAAGCTTTCTTT
TRBV18,TRBD1,TRBJ1-1,NA,CASSGTGGWNTEAFF,TGTGCCAGCTCCGGGACAGGGGGCTGGAACACTGAAGCTTTCTTT
TRBV7-2,TRBD1,TRBJ1-5,few,CASSPKDRAQPQHF,TGTGCCAGCAGCCCCAAGGACAGGGCTCAGCCCCAGCATTTT
TRBV20-1,NA,TRBJ2-1,few,CSAREGQRSYNEQFF,TGCAGTGCTAGAGAGGGGCAGCGGTCCTACAATGAGCAGTTCTTC
TRBV14,TRBD2,TRBJ2-1,many,CASSPPSGGGEQFF,TGTGCCAGCAGCCCGCCTAGCGGCGGCGGTGAGCAGTTCTTC
TRBV11-2,TRBD2,TRBJ2-7,few,CASTARTSLGEQYF,TGTGCCAGCACCGCTAGGACTAGCCTTGGCGAGCAGTACTTC
TRBV11-1,NA,TRBJ2-2,many,CASSYQGPGELFF,TGTGCCAGCAGCTACCAGGGTCCGGGGGAGCTGTTTTTT
TRBV24-1,TRBD2,TRBJ2-1,NA,CAASYSFGGNSGRARYNEQFF,TGTGCGGCCAGTTATAGTTTCGGTGGGAATAGCGGGAGGGCCCGATACAATGAGCAGTTCTTC
TRBV7-8,TRBD2,TRBJ2-3,few,CASSRAGGDFGTQYF,TGTGCCAGCAGCAGAGCGGGAGGTGATTTCGGTACGCAGTATTTT
TRBV10-3,NA,TRBJ2-5,NA,CAISDARGEEETQYF,TGTGCCATCAGCGACGCGAGAGGGGAGGAAGAGACCCAGTACTTC
TRBV20-1,TRBD1,TRBJ1-6,NA,CSATGQGNSPLHF,TGCAGTGCTACGGGACAGGGGAATTCACCCCTCCACTTT
TRBV7-2,NA,TRBJ2-5,many,CASSLNAGGSRETQYF,TGTGCCAGCAGCCTTAACGCCGGGGGAAGCAGAGAGACCCAGTACTTC
TRBV4-1,NA,TRBJ1-1,NA,CASGPGLLGTEAFF,TGCGCCAGCGGGCCAGGGCTACTAGGGACTGAAGCTTTCTTT
TRBV12-3/TRBV12-4,NA,TRBJ2-3,NA,CASSLVWEAEDTQYF,TGTGCCAGCAGTTTGGTGTGGGAGGCCGAGGATACGCAGTATTTT
TRBV7-2,NA,TRBJ2-7,NA,CASSYGRGSSYEQYF,TGTGCCAGCAGTTACGGGCGGGGAAGCTCCTACGAGCAGTACTTC
TRBV5-1,TRBD1,TRBJ2-3,few,CASNWGAQGAWTDTQYF,TGCGCCAGCAACTGGGGTGCCCAGGGGGCCTGGACAGATACGCAGTATTTT
TRBV20-1,NA,TRBJ2-1,many,CITTDRHNEQFF,TGCATTACCACTGACAGGCACAATGAGCAGTTCTTC
TRBV7-9,TRBD2,TRBJ2-1,few,CASSTTLRAGEGNEQFF,TGTGCCAGCAGCACAACCTTAAGGGCGGGAGAGGGGAATGAGCAGTTCTTC
TRBV3-1,NA,TRBJ2-1,few,CASSQVGKDEQFF,TGTGCCAGCAGCCAAGTCGGGAAGGATGAGCAGTTCTTC
TRBV6-1,NA,TRBJ1-1,NA,CASPPSMTEAFF,TGTGCCAGCCCACCCTCCATGACTGAAGCTTTCTTT
TRBV28,NA,TRBJ2-5,many,CASSMGPLVDRETQYF,TGTGCCAGCAGTATGGGACCCTTAGTAGATAGAGAGACCCAGTACTTC
TRBV30,NA,TRBJ1-1,few,CARWTPGDTEAFF,TGTGCCCGTTGGACCCCGGGGGACACTGAAGCTTTCTTT
TRBV2,NA,TRBJ1-1,NA,CASREPNRVWAFF,TGTGCCAGCAGAGAGCCAAACAGAGTGTGGGCTTTCTTT
TRBV6-5,TRBD2,TRBJ2-5,many,CASSYSGFGLAGLETQYF,TGTGCCAGCAGTTACTCGGGTTTCGGGCTAGCGGGATTAGAGACCCAGTACTTC
TRBV4-1,NA,TRBJ2-5,NA,CASSQVSHETQYF,TGCGCCAGCAGCCAAGTGTCACATGAGACCCAGTACTTC
TRBV10-3,NA,TRBJ2-5,NA,CAISAVSSPEGYQETQYF,TGTGCCATCAGTGCTGTGTCTTCGCCGGAGGGGTACCAAGAGACCCAGTACTTC
TRBV5-1,TRBD1,TRBJ2-4,NA,CASSLGQGNIQYF,TGCGCCAGCAGCTTGGGACAGGGGAACATTCAGTACTTC
TRBV18,NA,TRBJ1-2,NA,CASSRPVTDRRYGYTF,TGTGCCAGCTCACGTCCAGTCACCGACCGTCGCTATGGCTACACCTTC
TRBV20-1,TRBD2,TRBJ2-1,many,CSAREGGVNEQFF,TGCAGTGCTAGAGAGGGGGGGGTGAATGAGCAGTTCTTC
TRBV27,NA,TRBJ1-5,few,CASRGAGQPQHF,TGTGCCAGCAGGGGAGCGGGGCAGCCCCAGCATTTT
TRBV12-3/TRBV12-4,TRBD2,TRBJ2-3,many,CASMASGRARDTQYF,TGTGCCAGCATGGCTAGCGGGAGGGCCAGAGATACGCAGTATTTT
TRBV29-1,NA,TRBJ2-4,NA,CSVVWRNRVIQYF,TGCAGCGTCGTATGGCGGAACAGGGTCATTCAGTACTTC
TRBV29-1,NA,TRBJ2-3,many,CSVSMILDSLPGTDTQYF,TGCAGCGTTAGTATGATTCTCGACTCCCTCCCGGGCACAGATACGCAGTATTTT
TRBV29-1,NA,TRBJ1-5,many,CSVEGQGQPQHF,TGCAGCGTTGAAGGGCAGGGACAGCCCCAGCATTTT
TRBV18,NA,TRBJ1-3,NA,CASSQGFSGNTIYF,TGTGCCAGCTCTCAAGGGTTCTCTGGAAACACCATATATTTT
TRBV20-1,NA,TRBJ1-1,many,CSASKDGTEAFF,TGCAGTGCTAGTAAGGACGGCACTGAAGCTTTCTTT
TRBV30,TRBD2,TRBJ2-7,NA,CAWKRGPTGEQYF,TGTGCCTGGAAGCGGGGACCGACGGGGGAGCAGTACTTC
TRBV2,TRBD2,TRBJ2-5,NA,CASTETSRGTQETQYF,TGTGCCAGCACCGAGACTAGCAGAGGGACCCAAGAGACCCAGTACTTC
TRBV10-2,NA,TRBJ2-5,many,CASSLDYWETQYF,TGCGCCAGCAGTTTGGACTACTGGGAGACCCAGTACTTC
TRBV20-1,NA,TRBJ1-5,many,CAYEPQHF,TGCGCTTATGAGCCCCAGCATTTT
TRBV27,NA,TRBJ2-7,few,CASRQITGPTYEQYF,TGTGCCAGTCGGCAGATAACGGGCCCGACCTACGAGCAGTACTTC
TRBV7-2,TRBD2,TRBJ2-1,many,CASSSLGLAGPFYNEQFF,TGTGCCAGCAGCTCCCTTGGACTAGCGGGGCCCTTCTACAATGAGCAGTTCTTC
TRBV5-1,NA,TRBJ2-1,many,CASSPDYGGNEQFF,TGCGCCAGCAGCCCTGACTACGGCGGCAATGAGCAGTTCTTC
TRBV29-1,NA,TRBJ2-4,many,CSAYDRITTKNIQYF,TGCAGCGCATACGACAGGATTACTACCAAAAACATTCAGTACTTC
TRBV6-1,NA,TRBJ2-5,NA,CASSEPLWPETQYF,TGTGCCAGCAGTGAACCTTTATGGCCGGAGACCCAGTACTTC
TRBV5-6,NA,TRBJ1-3,few,CASSADARAYSGNTIYF,TGTGCCAGCAGCGCAGATGCGAGGGCCTACTCTGGAAACACCATATATTTT
TRBV5-1,NA,TRBJ2-2,few,CASSTYRVANTGELFF,TGCGCCAGCAGCACGTACAGGGTAGCGAACACCGGGGAGCTGTTTTTT
TRBV27,TRBD2,TRBJ2-1,few,CASSTLTSGRPSEQFF,TGTGCCAGCAGTACCCTGACTAGCGGGAGACCCAGTGAGCAGTTCTTC
TRBV20-1,NA,TRBJ2-2,many,CSASGTSNTGELFF,TGCAGTGCTAGCGGGACCTCGAACACCGGGGAGCTGTTTTTT
TRBV21-1,NA,TRBJ2-1,NA,CASSKGSPFLEEFF,TGTGCCAGCAGCAAAGGGTCCCCCTTTTTAGAGGAGTTCTTC
TRBV3-1,NA,TRBJ2-7,NA,CASSNRDSSYEQYF,TGTGCCAGCAGCAACCGGGACTCTTCCTACGAGCAGTACTTC
TRBV15,NA,TRBJ1-5,many,CATSRYGGGRNQPQHF,TGTGCCACCAGCAGGTACGGAGGGGGTCGCAATCAGCCCCAGCATTTT
TRBV28,NA,TRBJ2-4,NA,CASSLRGYGAAKNIQHF,TGTGCCAGCAGTTTAAGAGGGTATGGGGCAGCCAAAAACATTCAGCACTTC
TRBV9,TRBD2,TRBJ2-1,NA,CASSVASLAGDNEQFF,TGTGCCAGCAGCGTAGCGTCGCTAGCGGGAGACAATGAGCAGTTCTTC
TRBV6-5,TRBD1,TRBJ1-5,many,CASRLGTGGEQPQHF,TGTGCCAGCAGACTCGGGACAGGGGGCGAGCAGCCCCAGCATTTT
TRBV6-1,TRBD2,TRBJ2-3,few,CASRRGLAGETDTQYF,TGTGCCAGCAGACGGGGACTAGCGGGAGAGACAGATACGCAGTATTTT
TRBV5-1,NA,TRBJ2-7,NA,CASSTRGNYEQYF,TGCGCCAGCAGTACCCGGGGGAACTACGAGCAGTACTTC
TRBV20-1,TRBD2,TRBJ2-3,many,CSAQGLAGNADTQYF,TGCAGTGCCCAGGGGCTAGCGGGAAACGCAGATACGCAGTATTTT
TRBV11-2,NA,TRBJ2-4,few,CASSFTRENIQYF,TGTGCCAGCAGCTTCACCAGGGAAAACATTCAGTACTTC
TRBV6-1,NA,TRBJ1-1,many,CASRQGVNTEAFF,TGTGCCAGCAGACAGGGAGTGAACACTGAAGCTTTCTTT